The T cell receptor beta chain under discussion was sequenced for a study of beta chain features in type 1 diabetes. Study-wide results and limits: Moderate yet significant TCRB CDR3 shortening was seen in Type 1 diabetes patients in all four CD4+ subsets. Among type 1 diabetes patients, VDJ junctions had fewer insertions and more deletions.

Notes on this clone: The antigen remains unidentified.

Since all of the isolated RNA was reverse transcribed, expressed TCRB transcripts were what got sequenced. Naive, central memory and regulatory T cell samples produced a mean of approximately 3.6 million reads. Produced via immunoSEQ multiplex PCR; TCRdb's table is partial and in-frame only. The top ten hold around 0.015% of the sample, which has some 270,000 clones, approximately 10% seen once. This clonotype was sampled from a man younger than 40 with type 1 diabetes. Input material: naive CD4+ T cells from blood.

CDR3 bases: TGTGCCAGCAGTGAGAACAGGGAATCTGAAGCTTTCTTT. Protein product: CASSENRESEAFF. J is TRBJ1-1 and V is TRBV2; possibly TRBD1 for D (6 bases). The germline gives CDR1 SNHLY, CDR2 FYNNEI. V lost 3 bases and J 6 bases, leaving 11 bases between the germline ends. This CDR3 is built from 13 residues.